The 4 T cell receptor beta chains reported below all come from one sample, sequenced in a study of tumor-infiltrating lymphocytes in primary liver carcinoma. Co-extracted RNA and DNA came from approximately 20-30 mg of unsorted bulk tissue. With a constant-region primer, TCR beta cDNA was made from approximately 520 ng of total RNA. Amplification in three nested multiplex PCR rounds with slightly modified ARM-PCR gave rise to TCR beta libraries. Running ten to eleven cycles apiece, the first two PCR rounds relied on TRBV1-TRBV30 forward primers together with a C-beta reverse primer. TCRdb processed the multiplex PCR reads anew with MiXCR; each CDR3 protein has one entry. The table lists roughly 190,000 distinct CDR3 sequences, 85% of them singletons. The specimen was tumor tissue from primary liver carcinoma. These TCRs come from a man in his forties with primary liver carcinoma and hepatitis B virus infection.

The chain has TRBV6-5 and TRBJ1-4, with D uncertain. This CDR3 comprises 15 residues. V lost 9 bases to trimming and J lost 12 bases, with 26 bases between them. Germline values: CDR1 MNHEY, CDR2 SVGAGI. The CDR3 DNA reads TGTGCCAGGAGTCCACTCTTGGGGAATTCTGGAGAACTGTTTTTT. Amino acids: CARSPLLGNSGELFF.

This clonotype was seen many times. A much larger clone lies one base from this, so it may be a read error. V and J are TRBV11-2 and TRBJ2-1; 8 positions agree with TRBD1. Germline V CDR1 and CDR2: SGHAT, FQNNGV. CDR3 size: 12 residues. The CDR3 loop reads CVSSYATGEKFF. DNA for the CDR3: TGTGTCAGCAGCTACGCGACAGGGGAGAAATTCTTC.

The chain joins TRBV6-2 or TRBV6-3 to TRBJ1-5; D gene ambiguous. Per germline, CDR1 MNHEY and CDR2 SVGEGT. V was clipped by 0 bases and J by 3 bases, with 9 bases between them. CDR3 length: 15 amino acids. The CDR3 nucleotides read TGTGCCAGCAGTTACTCGAAGATCCCCAATCAGCCCCAGCATTTT. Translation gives CASSYSKIPNQPQHF.

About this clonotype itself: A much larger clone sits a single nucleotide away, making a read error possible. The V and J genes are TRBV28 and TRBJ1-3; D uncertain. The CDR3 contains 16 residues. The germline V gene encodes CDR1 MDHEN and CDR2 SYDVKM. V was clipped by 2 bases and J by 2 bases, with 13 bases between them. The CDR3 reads CASSLLLGAAGNTIYF. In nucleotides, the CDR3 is TGTGCCAGCAGTTTACTATTAGGAGCCGCTGGAAACACCATATATTTT.